One and the same sample provided the 29 T cell receptor beta chains below, sequenced in a study of blood T cell repertoires in COVID-19. Sequencing used immunoSEQ multiplex PCR; TCRdb keeps in-frame clones, though not all of them. The sample contains roughly 190,000 clones, roughly 80% of which appear only once. Sample: peripheral blood. All receptors come from a woman aged 60-70 years with COVID-19, enrolled during active disease.

Turning to this clone: Additional DNA sequences in this sample encode the identical CDR3. The chain links TRBV5-4 to TRBJ1-5, with D unclear. V gave up 0 bases and J gave up 1 base, with 8 bases separating them. The CDR3 has 15 residues. CDR1 and CDR2 (germline): SGHNT, YYREEE (reference sequence). CDR3 loop: CASSLGGMSNQPQHF. CDR3 coding DNA: TGTGCCAGCAGCTTGGGCGGGATGAGCAATCAGCCCCAGCATTTT.

V gene TRBV12-2 combines with J gene TRBJ2-7; the DNA was not used to check the table's D call, TRBD1. TRBV12-2 has pseudogene status. The CDR3 spans 15 residues. CDR3 DNA: TGTGCAAGTCGTTCCAAAGGGACAGGGTTCTACGAGCAGTACGTC. Translation: CASRSKGTGFYEQYV.

The V call is TRBV19, the J call TRBJ1-5; possibly TRBD1 for D (6 bases). CDR3 size: 14 residues. Germline-derived CDR1 and CDR2 are LNHDA and SQIVND (reference sequence). Deletions cut 9 bases from V and 10 bases from J, with 22 bases between. This CDR3 reads CASRRGQTSSPQHF. In DNA, the CDR3 is TGTGCCAGCCGGAGAGGACAGACTTCCAGCCCCCAGCATTTT.

This chain connects TRBV2 to TRBJ1-2, with a possible D match to TRBD1 (6 bases). Germline-derived CDR1 and CDR2 are SNHLY and FYNNEI. Trimming took 3 bases from V and 8 from J, leaving 16 bases between them. The CDR3 extends over 14 amino acids. CDR3 in DNA: TGTGCCAGCAGTGATGGGACAACCGCTCGGGGCTACACCTTC. It codes for CASSDGTTARGYTF.

The chain has TRBV18 and TRBJ2-3, with 8 bases identical to TRBD2. CDR3 length equals 15 residues. After removal of 6 bases from V and 8 bases from J, the junction contained 13 bases not matched to a gene. The V gene's germline CDR1 is KGHSH and CDR2 LQKENI. The CDR3 here is CASSDRTDGRGTQYF. CDR3 DNA: TGTGCCAGCTCGGATAGGACGGACGGGAGGGGTACGCAGTATTTT.

This clone occurred a few times. The genes are TRBV2 and TRBJ2-7, with 8 bases identical to TRBD2. CDR1 SNHLY and CDR2 FYNNEI come from the germline V gene. V trimming: 3 bases; J trimming: 4 bases; junction bases outside the gene matches: 8. The CDR3 is made up of 15 amino acids. Here the CDR3 reads CASSDYGGGTYEQYV. As DNA, the CDR3 is TGTGCCAGCAGTGACTACGGCGGGGGGACTTACGAGCAGTACGTC.

This chain joins TRBV5-8 and TRBJ2-4, with a possible D match to TRBD2 (5 bases). The CDR3 loop spans 14 amino acids. Germline V gene data show CDR1 as SGHTS and CDR2 as YDEGEE. V was clipped by 2 bases and J by 0 bases, with 6 bases between them. The chain's CDR3 is CASSFGIAKNIQYF. The CDR3 DNA reads as TGTGCCAGCAGCTTCGGGATAGCCAAAAACATTCAGTACTTC.

V usage is TRBV7-3 and J usage is TRBJ2-3; D possibly corresponds to TRBD2 (6 bases). The CDR3 contains 14 residues. Trimming pared 0 bases from V and 4 bases from J, leaving 8 bases between. Germline lookup yields CDR1 SGHTA and CDR2 FQGTGA. In DNA, the CDR3 is TGTGCCAGCAGCTTAACGCCGGGAGCAGATACGCAGTATTTT. It translates to CASSLTPGADTQYF.

This chain links TRBV11-1 with TRBJ2-5, with D possibly matching TRBD1 (6 bases). The CDR3 is made up of 13 amino acids. Germline V gene data show CDR1 as SGHAT and CDR2 as FQDESV (reference sequence). The ends were cut back, 5 bases at V and 0 bases at J, with 7 bases in the middle. The CDR3 DNA reads as TGTGCCAGCAGCCAGGGGTACCAAGAGACCCAGTACTTC. This sequence encodes CASSQGYQETQYF.

This chain joins TRBV2 and TRBJ2-2; TRBD1 matches 7 bases. This CDR3 comprises 15 residues. The V gene end was trimmed by 7 bases and the J gene end by 4 bases; junction bases not matched to a gene: 9. Germline lookup yields CDR1 SNHLY and CDR2 FYNNEI. CDR3 sequence: CASTLRQGLTGELFF. In DNA, the CDR3 is TGTGCCAGCACCTTGAGACAGGGTCTCACCGGGGAGCTGTTTTTT.

The chain carries TRBV28 and TRBJ1-2; D remains unclear. The CDR3 length is 11 residues. Trimming took off 2 bases at V and 5 bases at J, with 3 bases between the two ends. Germline V gene sequence: CDR1 MDHEN, CDR2 SYDVKM. The CDR3, as DNA: TGTGCCAGCAGTTTACAATATGGCTACACCTTC. It codes for CASSLQYGYTF.

The chain uses TRBV19 and TRBJ2-6, with 11 bases identical to TRBD1. Trimming cost V 6 bases and J 0 bases; bases outside gene matches: 10. This CDR3 spans 19 amino acids. Germline-derived CDR1 and CDR2 are LNHDA and SQIVND (reference sequence). The chain's CDR3 is CASRGPWDRGISGANVLTF. For the CDR3, the DNA is TGTGCCAGTAGGGGACCCTGGGACAGGGGGATCTCTGGGGCCAACGTCCTGACTTTC.

This clone was found many times. The genes are TRBV3-1 (or the pseudogene TRBV3-2) and TRBJ2-5, with TRBD2 identical over 9 bases. Per germline, CDR1 LGHDT and CDR2 YNNKEL (reference sequence). This CDR3 spans 18 amino acids. With 1 base clipped from V and 1 base from J, the junction kept 10 bases outside the gene matches. CDR3 residues: CASSQGLISGGGQETQYF. For the CDR3, the DNA is TGTGCCAGCAGCCAAGGCCTTATTAGCGGGGGAGGCCAAGAGACCCAGTACTTC.

DNA of the CDR3: TGTGCCAGCAGCTTAGTACTAGCGCTTTACAATGAGCAGTTCTTC. Its protein is CASSLVLALYNEQFF. The genes are TRBV7-8 and TRBJ2-1; 7 bases are a match to TRBD2. The CDR3 is 15 amino acids. The V segment lost 1 base and the J segment 4 bases; nucleotides outside the gene matches: 4. Per germline, CDR1 SGHVS and CDR2 FQNEAQ. The variable domain in full, with the rest retrieved from reference TRBV7-8 and TRBJ2-1, is GAGVSQSPRYKVAKRGQDVALRCDPISGHVSLFWYQQALGQGPEFLTYFQNEAQLDKSGLPSDRFFAERPEGSVSTLKIQRTQQEDSAVYLCASSLVLALYNEQFFGPGTRLTVL.

This rearrangement joins TRBV2 to TRBJ2-7; possible D gene TRBD1, 5 bases. The ends were cut back, 8 bases at V and 0 bases at J, with 11 bases in the middle. Germline CDR1 reads SNHLY; CDR2 reads FYNNEI. There are 13 residues in the CDR3. For the CDR3, the DNA is TGTGCCAGCTCGGACAAAGTCTCCTACGAGCAGTACGTC. It translates to CASSDKVSYEQYV.

The rearrangement links TRBV4-2 to TRBJ1-5; D perhaps matches TRBD1 (5 bases). The CDR3 sequence is 15 residues long. Germline CDR1 reads LGHNA; CDR2 reads YNFKEQ. V was trimmed by 0 bases and J by 7 bases, leaving 13 bases between them. The CDR3 DNA follows: TGTGCCAGCAGCCAAGATCAAGGGGTAGGACAGCCCCAGCATTTT. It specifies CASSQDQGVGQPQHF.

The rearrangement links TRBV7-8 to TRBJ2-2; a weak D match, TRBD2 (5 bases). The CDR3 extends over 15 amino acids. Germline CDR1 SGHVS, CDR2 FQNEAQ. The V and J ends lost 5 bases and 4 bases respectively, with 14 bases between them. For the CDR3, the DNA is TGTGCCAGCAGCCTCACCTTGGAGGCCACCGGGGAGCTGTTTTTT. It specifies CASSLTLEATGELFF.

As to this clone: Other DNA sequences in the same sample also yield this CDR3. The chain joins TRBV9 to TRBJ1-4, with 7 bases fitting TRBD1. CDR1 SGDLS and CDR2 YYNGEE come from the germline V gene. The CDR3 runs to 16 residues. After removal of 0 bases from V and 2 bases from J, the junction contained 4 bases not matched to a gene. CDR3 sequence reads: CASSVGQGRTNEKLFF. The DNA for the CDR3 is TGTGCCAGCAGCGTAGGACAGGGACGGACTAATGAAAAACTGTTTTTT.

This clone came up a few times. Distinct nucleotide sequences in the sample also encode this CDR3. V is TRBV9 and J is TRBJ2-5; 11 bases map to TRBD2. V lost 4 bases, J lost 2 bases, and 4 bases stayed unmatched. Looked up from germline, CDR1 is SGDLS and CDR2 is YYNGEE. This CDR3 has 15 residues. CDR3 amino acids: CASSLAGGDQETQYF. For the CDR3, the DNA is TGTGCCAGCAGCCTAGCGGGAGGAGATCAAGAGACCCAGTACTTC.

This clone appeared many times. The J gene is TRBJ1-2, the V gene TRBV5-6, with unresolved D. Germline V gene sequence: CDR1 SGHDT, CDR2 YYEEEE. The germline V and J ends were trimmed by 1 base and 5 bases, with 6 bases remaining between them. The CDR3 consists of 12 residues. The CDR3 DNA follows: TGTGCCAGCAGCTTGACAGAGTATGGCTACACCTTC. It codes for CASSLTEYGYTF. The whole variable domain, remainder taken from reference TRBV5-6 and TRBJ1-2, is DAGVTQSPTHLIKTRGQQVTLRCSPKSGHDTVSWYQQALGQGPQFIFQYYEEEERQRGNFPDRFSGHQFPNYSSELNVNALLLGDSALYLCASSLTEYGYTFGSGTRLTVV.

This chain connects TRBV5-1 to TRBJ1-3; D is ambiguous. V was trimmed by 6 bases and J by 2 bases, leaving 15 bases between them. This CDR3 has 15 amino acids. Germline V CDR1 and CDR2: SGHRS, YFSETQ. CDR3 region: CASTSQSGAGNTIYF. CDR3 bases: TGCGCCAGCACTTCCCAATCAGGTGCTGGAAACACCATATATTTT.

About this clone itself: Other nucleotide sequences in the sample specify the same CDR3. The chain employs TRBV19 and TRBJ1-1; 8 nucleotides match TRBD1. This CDR3 has 11 residues. The germline gives CDR1 LNHDA, CDR2 SQIVND (reference sequence). V lost 6 bases to trimming and J lost 11 bases; unmatched junction nucleotides: 5. CDR3 region: CASSLDREAFF. CDR3 sequence (DNA): TGTGCCAGTAGCCTGGACAGGGAGGCTTTCTTT.

V is TRBV28 and J is TRBJ1-4; a possible D gene is TRBD1 (5 bases). Trimming took off 2 bases at V and 2 bases at J, with 9 bases between the two ends. This CDR3 spans 15 amino acids. The germline CDR1 and CDR2 sequences are MDHEN and SYDVKM. CDR3 protein: CASSLRGWTNEKLFF. Here the CDR3 DNA reads TGTGCCAGCAGTTTACGGGGGTGGACTAATGAAAAACTGTTTTTT.

The chain links TRBV28 to TRBJ2-7; D may be TRBD1 (6 bases). Germline CDR1 is MDHEN and CDR2 is SYDVKM. The CDR3 runs 14 residues. Trimming left V 8 bases short and J 6 bases short, with 20 bases between. This chain's CDR3 is CASVPGAGVSEQYF. The CDR3 DNA is TGTGCCAGCGTCCCTGGAGCAGGGGTGAGCGAGCAGTACTTC.

The chain joins TRBV23-1 to TRBJ2-7, with 10 bases fitting TRBD1. TRBV23-1 is recorded as an ORF, its role being uncertain. CDR3 length equals 16 residues. Trimming took 1 base from V and 0 from J; bases not matched to a gene: 3. The CDR3 protein is CASSQFRTGGSYEQYV. As DNA, the CDR3 is TGCGCCAGCAGTCAATTTAGGACAGGGGGCTCCTACGAGCAGTACGTC.

This clone occurred once. J is TRBJ1-5 and V is TRBV5-1; D unclear. Germline CDR1 reads SGHRS; CDR2 reads YFSETQ. V was trimmed by 2 bases and J by 3 bases, leaving 12 bases between them. The CDR3 runs 15 residues. Written as DNA, the CDR3 is TGCGCCAGCAGCTTAGATGGAGGCGACAATCAGCCCCAGCATTTT. This encodes CASSLDGGDNQPQHF.

In regard to this clone: The identical CDR3 is also encoded by other nucleotide sequences in the sample. The chain uses TRBV27 and TRBJ1-6; 9 nucleotides align to TRBD1. This CDR3 has 16 amino acids. The J segment lost 8 bases and the V segment lost 0 bases, leaving 5 bases of the junction unmatched. Germline lookup yields CDR1 MNHEY and CDR2 SMNVEV (reference sequence). In DNA form, the CDR3 reads TGTGCCAGCAGTTTATCCACAGGGGGCAGAGATTCACCCCTCCACTTT. Protein product: CASSLSTGGRDSPLHF.

The rearrangement joins TRBV21-1 to TRBJ2-7; TRBD1, the D gene given by the table, was not confirmed from the DNA. TRBV21-1 is designated a pseudogene. The CDR3 runs to 17 residues. CDR3 sequence (DNA): TGTGCCAGCAGCAAAGGATTCGAGACAGGGGCAGCCCGCGAGCAGTACTTC. Protein: CASSKGFETGAAREQYF.

The V and J genes are TRBV15 and TRBJ2-3; 9 nucleotides line up with TRBD2. Losses at the gene ends were 4 bases for V and 5 bases for J; bases not matched to a gene: 10. CDR1 is LNHNV and CDR2 is YYDKDF in the germline V gene (reference sequence). This CDR3 contains 16 residues. CDR3 sequence: CATSNGGRAFGDTQYF. CDR3 in DNA: TGTGCCACCAGCAACGGCGGGAGGGCCTTTGGAGATACGCAGTATTTT.